What follows are 15 T cell receptor beta chains derived from one specimen sequenced in a study of OX40 agonist ivuxolimab in advanced cancers. Profiled with immunoSEQ multiplex PCR; TCRdb holds only in-frame clones, not every one. The table shows 50,000 to 70,000 clones, with roughly 84% occurring only once. The sample was CD4+ or CD8+ T cells sorted from blood, taken in a trial of the OX40 agonist ivuxolimab. The receptors derive from an adult with an advanced solid tumor such as melanoma, head and neck, liver or kidney cancer.

This clone has just one count. The rearrangement joins TRBV5-6 to TRBJ2-2, with 7 bases fitting TRBD1. The CDR3 covers 14 residues. V was pared by 7 bases and J by 6 bases, with 9 bases of the junction left unmatched. CDR1 and CDR2 (germline): SGHDT, YYEEEE. The CDR3 bases are TGTGCCAGCCTTACACAGGGGACGGCCGGGGAGCTGTTTTTT. Translating it yields CASLTQGTAGELFF.

The genes are TRBV2 and TRBJ2-7; tentative D call: TRBD1 (6 bases). The CDR3 contains 13 residues. Germline V CDR1 and CDR2: SNHLY, FYNNEI. V dropped 7 bases and J dropped 6 bases, with 16 bases sitting between them. The CDR3 protein is CASTPSGVREQYF. The CDR3 DNA is TGTGCCAGCACCCCTTCAGGGGTCCGCGAGCAGTACTTC.

The V and J genes are TRBV10-3 and TRBJ2-5; D is unresolved. The CDR3 loop spans 13 amino acids. Trimming cost V 4 bases and J 1 base, with 7 bases left between them. CDR1 and CDR2 (germline): ENHRY, SYGVKD. In DNA form, the CDR3 reads TGTGCCATCAGTGGCGACCTCCAAGAGACCCAGTACTTC. It is translated as CAISGDLQETQYF.

This chain uses TRBV7-9 with TRBJ2-6; 10 nucleotides match TRBD1. Germline V lookup: CDR1 SEHNR, CDR2 FQNEAQ (reference sequence). There are 18 residues in the CDR3. Germline trimming cut 5 bases from V and 2 bases from J; bases unmatched to any gene: 9. The CDR3 DNA reads as TGTGCCAGCAGCCCAACTGCCGGACAGGGGGCTGGGGCCAACGTCCTGACTTTC. Translation gives CASSPTAGQGAGANVLTF. The whole variable domain, remainder taken from reference TRBV7-9 and TRBJ2-6, is DTGVSQNPRHKITKRGQNVTFRCDPISEHNRLYWYRQTLGQGPEFLTYFQNEAQLEKSRLLSDRFSAERPKGSFSTLEIQRTEQGDSAMYLCASSPTAGQGAGANVLTFGAGSRLTVL.

This clone appeared a single time. The rearrangement joins TRBV19 to TRBJ2-1, with 10 bases fitting TRBD2. The V gene end was trimmed by 5 bases and the J gene end by 6 bases; junction bases not matched to a gene: 10. CDR1 is LNHDA, CDR2 SQIVND, per germline (reference sequence). The CDR3 has 16 amino acids. The CDR3 region is CASSSLAGARGNEQFF. The CDR3 DNA follows: TGTGCCAGTAGTTCCCTAGCGGGGGCCAGGGGCAATGAGCAGTTCTTC.

This chain uses TRBV5-1 with TRBJ2-2; 9 nucleotides line up with TRBD2. The J segment lost 1 base and the V segment lost 0 bases, leaving 1 base of the junction unmatched. This CDR3 is 16 amino acids long. Germline V lookup: CDR1 SGHRS, CDR2 YFSETQ. The DNA of the CDR3 is TGCGCCAGCAGCTTGGAGACTAGCGGGAACACCGGGGAGCTGTTTTTT. This sequence encodes CASSLETSGNTGELFF.

This rearrangement joins TRBV6-1 to TRBJ1-1, with no clear D. From germline, CDR1 is MNHNS and CDR2 SASEGT. CDR3 length equals 13 residues. The V and J ends lost 4 bases and 2 bases respectively, with 8 bases between them. CDR3 bases: TGTGCCAGCAGTGCGAATCGAAACACTGAAGCTTTCTTT. It specifies CASSANRNTEAFF.

J is TRBJ2-1 and V is TRBV18; 9 nucleotides match TRBD1. Unmatched junction bases numbered 7, after V lost 5 bases and J lost 8 bases. This CDR3 contains 14 residues. Germline values: CDR1 KGHSH, CDR2 LQKENI. The CDR3 loop is CASSTGTGNDEQFF. In DNA, the CDR3 is TGTGCCAGCTCAACCGGGACAGGGAACGATGAGCAGTTCTTC.

J is TRBJ1-5 and V is TRBV19; D is uncertain. The CDR3 runs to 12 residues. The ends were cut back, 4 bases at V and 4 bases at J, with 5 bases in the middle. Germline CDR1 LNHDA, CDR2 SQIVND (reference sequence). The CDR3 nucleotides read TGTGCCAGTAGTACCAGAAATCAGCCCCAGCATTTT. Translating it yields CASSTRNQPQHF.

The chain combines TRBV10-3 with TRBJ2-3; D might be TRBD2 (5 bases). The CDR3 runs to 14 residues. Trimming removed 6 bases from V and 3 bases from J, with 13 bases in between. CDR1 is ENHRY, CDR2 SYGVKD, per germline. The CDR3 reads CAIRSGLATDTQYF. As DNA, the CDR3 is TGTGCCATCAGATCCGGCCTAGCTACAGATACGCAGTATTTT.

The J gene is TRBJ1-2, the V gene TRBV5-4, with TRBD1 identical over 9 bases. J was trimmed by 7 bases and V by 0 bases; bases with no gene match: 4. Germline-derived CDR1 and CDR2 are SGHNT and YYREEE (reference sequence). This CDR3 comprises 14 residues. The CDR3 loop reads CASSLGQGDGGYTF. CDR3 nucleotides: TGTGCCAGCAGCTTGGGACAGGGGGACGGTGGCTACACCTTC. Full variable domain (outside the CDR3, taken from reference TRBV5-4 and TRBJ1-2): ETGVTQSPTHLIKTRGQQVTLRCSSQSGHNTVSWYQQALGQGPQFIFQYYREEENGRGNFPPRFSGLQFPNYSSELNVNALELDDSALYLCASSLGQGDGGYTFGSGTRLTVV.

The rearrangement joins TRBV6-5 to TRBJ1-5; D gene uncertain. V dropped 8 bases and J dropped 2 bases, with 16 bases sitting between them. CDR3 length: 15 amino acids. Germline V lookup: CDR1 MNHEY, CDR2 SVGAGI. CDR3 loop: CASARDGSGNQPQHF. CDR3 coding DNA: TGTGCCAGCGCTAGGGATGGGTCGGGCAATCAGCCCCAGCATTTT.

This chain uses TRBV19 with TRBJ2-1, with D possibly TRBD1 on 6 matching bases. V gave up 10 bases and J gave up 8 bases, with 21 bases separating them. The CDR3 covers 14 residues. CDR1 and CDR2 (germline): LNHDA, SQIVND (reference sequence). CDR3 sequence: CATSPGTSPYEQFF. Here the CDR3 DNA reads TGTGCCACCTCCCCGGGGACAAGTCCTTATGAGCAGTTCTTC.

The chain uses TRBV2 and TRBJ1-4; unclear D gene. CDR3 length: 12 residues. Trimming left V 6 bases short and J 4 bases short, with 6 bases between. Germline loops: CDR1 SNHLY, CDR2 FYNNEI. The CDR3 loop reads CASRDRNEKLFF. The CDR3 nucleotides are TGTGCCAGCAGAGACCGTAATGAAAAACTGTTTTTT.

The chain employs TRBV15 and TRBJ2-3; D call uncertain. The V gene lost 0 bases and the J gene lost 2 bases, with 6 bases spanning the gap. This CDR3 contains 14 residues. The germline CDR1 and CDR2 sequences are LNHNV and YYDKDF (reference sequence). The CDR3 DNA reads as TGTGCCACCAGCAGAGAGCCGGTCACAGATACGCAGTATTTT. This translates into CATSREPVTDTQYF.